This TCR beta chain was recorded in a study of tumor and adjacent non-tumor tissue in lung cancer. Whole-study results and caveats: TCR diversity was significantly greater in tumor than normal lung tissue.

Germline loops: CDR1 MNHEY, CDR2 SVGAGI. The CDR3 sequence is 15 residues long. Concerning this clonotype: Its antigen remains unknown. This may come from a read error, since a much larger clone is one base off.

RNA was extracted from bulk tissue without any cell sorting. A modified ARM-PCR protocol with three rounds of nested PCR amplified TCRbeta. MiXCR, applied by TCRdb to the multiplex PCR reads, yields one record per CDR3 protein. This sample has 120,000 or so distinct CDR3 sequences; about 66% occur once, and the top ten carry 13%. The chain couples TRBV6-5 to TRBJ1-2, with 7 bases that match TRBD1. The material sequenced was lung tumor tissue. This TCR was sampled from a man aged 25 to 40 with non-small cell lung cancer. CDR3 nucleotide sequence: TGTGCCAGCAGTTACTCCGGCAGGGGGAACTATGGCCACACCTTC. Amino acids: CASSYSGRGNYGHTF.